The 30 T cell receptor beta chains below all came from one sample that was sequenced in a study of blood T cell repertoires in COVID-19. Assay used: immunoSEQ multiplex PCR; TCRdb lists only in-frame clones, some missing. The sample lists fewer than 200,000 clones; about 87% were seen once. The sequencing input was peripheral blood. The origin of the receptors is a man in his sixties with acute or convalescent COVID-19.

The V call is TRBV4-3, the J call TRBJ2-1; perhaps TRBD2 as D (6 bases). The CDR3 sequence is 16 residues long. Germline V lookup: CDR1 LGHNA, CDR2 YSLEER. V was pared by 1 base and J by 4 bases, with 14 bases between. The CDR3 region has the DNA TGCGCCAGCAGCCAAGCGGTCGCTAGCGTTTACAATGAGCAGTTCTTC. It translates to CASSQAVASVYNEQFF.

This clone was recorded once. The rearrangement uses TRBV28 and TRBJ2-1, with 9 bases matching TRBD2. Germline V gene lookup returns CDR1 MDHEN and CDR2 SYDVKM. V gave up 5 bases and J gave up 10 bases; unmatched junction bases: 15. The CDR3 loop spans 16 amino acids. The CDR3 DNA sequence: TGTGCCAGCAGTATCCCTGGAGTAGCGGGAGCCCGGGAGCAGTTCTTC. Translating it yields CASSIPGVAGAREQFF. The whole variable domain, remainder taken from reference TRBV28 and TRBJ2-1, is DVKVTQSSRYLVKRTGEKVFLECVQDMDHENMFWYRQDPGLGLRLIYFSYDVKMKEKGDIPEGYSVSREKKERFSLILESASTNQTSMYLCASSIPGVAGAREQFFGPGTRLTVL.

The chain has TRBV6-4 and TRBJ2-2, with 12 bases matching TRBD2. CDR1 MRHNA and CDR2 SNTAGT come from the germline V gene. The trim removed 0 bases at V and 6 bases at J, leaving 5 bases unmatched. The length of the CDR3 is 17 residues. The CDR3 region is CASSDSPLAGGSGELFF. The DNA of the CDR3 is TGTGCCAGCAGTGACTCCCCGCTAGCGGGGGGGTCCGGGGAGCTGTTTTTT.

The chain links TRBV2 to TRBJ2-5; 8 positions match TRBD1. Germline lookup yields CDR1 SNHLY and CDR2 FYNNEI. The CDR3 length is 14 residues. V shed 6 bases, J shed 2 bases, and the junction held 5 bases outside the gene matches. The CDR3 loop is CASRGWTGQETQYF. The CDR3 DNA follows: TGTGCCAGCAGGGGTTGGACAGGGCAAGAGACCCAGTACTTC.

This sequence joins TRBV6-5 and TRBJ1-2; D possibly corresponds to TRBD1 (5 bases). The germline gives CDR1 MNHEY, CDR2 SVGAGI. V lost 10 bases and J lost 2, with 11 bases in between. This CDR3 has 12 residues. The CDR3 nucleotides are TGTGCCATGGGATCAGGGAACTATGGCTACACCTTC. It translates to CAMGSGNYGYTF.

The gene calls are TRBV5-1 and TRBJ2-4, with 7 bases fitting TRBD2. Trimming cost V 6 bases and J 8 bases; bases outside gene matches: 11. Germline lookup yields CDR1 SGHRS and CDR2 YFSETQ. The CDR3 has 14 amino acids. CDR3 protein: CASTPTWGGDIQYF. CDR3 nucleotides: TGCGCCAGCACCCCCACTTGGGGGGGTGACATTCAGTACTTC.

The chain has TRBV4-3 and TRBJ2-7; D is perhaps TRBD1 (5 bases). The CDR3 contains 16 residues. The germline V gene encodes CDR1 LGHNA and CDR2 YSLEER. V dropped 0 bases and J dropped 2 bases, with 14 bases sitting between them. CDR3 loop: CASSQDRGGAPYEQYF. Written as DNA, the CDR3 is TGCGCCAGCAGCCAAGATCGAGGTGGGGCCCCCTACGAGCAGTACTTC.

This clone was observed once. The chain has TRBV7-8 and TRBJ1-1; D is perhaps TRBD1 (6 bases). The CDR3 extends over 14 amino acids. Germline CDR1 and CDR2: SGHVS and FQNEAQ. Between the trimmed V and J ends, which lost 5 bases and 5 bases, there was a span of 15 bases. The CDR3 region has the DNA TGTGCCAGCAGCCGAACAGGGAAAGGAACTGAAGCTTTCTTT. It encodes CASSRTGKGTEAFF.

The V and J genes are TRBV10-2 and TRBJ1-1; TRBD1 aligns across 7 bases. CDR1 is WSHSY, CDR2 SAAADI, per germline. The V segment lost 2 bases and the J segment 4 bases; nucleotides outside the gene matches: 4. The CDR3 contains 14 residues. In DNA, the CDR3 is TGCGCCAGCAGTGAGGGGCAGGGGGTCACTGAAGCTTTCTTT. It specifies CASSEGQGVTEAFF.

This clone was picked up one time. The chain is built from TRBV24-1 and TRBJ2-5; possibly TRBD2 for D (5 bases). The germline gives CDR1 KGHDR, CDR2 SFDVKD. Trimming left V 7 bases short and J 1 base short, with 21 bases between. CDR3 length equals 17 residues. In nucleotides, the CDR3 is TGTGCCACCAGCGCACACCGCGGGTCTATAACCCAAGAGACCCAGTACTTC. It translates to CATSAHRGSITQETQYF.

Remarks on this clone: Other DNA sequences in the sample encode the same CDR3. V gene TRBV7-3 combines with J gene TRBJ1-1; D ambiguous. V shed 4 bases and J shed 1 base, with 7 bases lying between them. The germline V gene has CDR1 SGHTA and CDR2 FQGTGA. The length of the CDR3 is 13 residues. CDR3 DNA sequence: TGTGCCAGCAGCTCGCAGGAGAACACTGAAGCTTTCTTT. It translates to CASSSQENTEAFF.

This clone turned up a few times. CDR3 residues: CASSQDWGDLSNEQFF. The CDR3 region has the DNA TGCGCCAGCAGCCAAGATTGGGGGGATCTAAGCAATGAGCAGTTCTTC. The V and J genes are TRBV4-3 and TRBJ2-1; a possible D gene is TRBD2 (6 bases). The CDR3 contains 16 residues. Deletions cut 0 bases from V and 6 bases from J, with 15 bases between. CDR1 and CDR2 (germline): LGHNA, YSLEER.

The rearrangement joins TRBV7-2 to TRBJ2-1; perhaps TRBD2 as D (5 bases). V lost 3 bases and J lost 2, with 11 bases in between. The germline gives CDR1 SGHTA, CDR2 FQGNSA. The CDR3 spans 15 residues. CDR3 nucleotides: TGTGCCAGCAGCTTCGGGCTAGCAGCCTACAATGAGCAGTTCTTC. Residues: CASSFGLAAYNEQFF.

This clone was observed a handful of times. This chain uses TRBV5-1 with TRBJ1-4, with TRBD1 matching over 10 bases. Germline V gene lookup returns CDR1 SGHRS and CDR2 YFSETQ. This CDR3 contains 17 residues. J was trimmed by 8 bases and V by 2 bases; bases with no gene match: 12. The CDR3 DNA follows: TGCGCCAGCAGCTTCTCCGGGACAGGGGCCGGGGCGGAAAAACTGTTTTTT. It encodes CASSFSGTGAGAEKLFF.

This sequence joins TRBV7-8 and TRBJ1-2; 7 bases match TRBD1. Trimming removed 5 bases from V and 2 bases from J; junction bases left unmatched: 8. Germline V lookup: CDR1 SGHVS, CDR2 FQNEAQ. This CDR3 is built from 15 residues. As DNA, the CDR3 is TGTGCCAGCAGCCGGTTTATGACAGGGAACTATGGCTACACCTTC. It yields the protein CASSRFMTGNYGYTF.

The genes are TRBV7-9 and TRBJ2-3; no reliable D call. The V end was cut by 7 bases, the J end by 5 bases, with 10 bases between. Germline CDR1 and CDR2: SEHNR and FQNEAQ (reference sequence). The CDR3 covers 12 residues. The CDR3 loop is CASNQPGDTQYF. The CDR3 region has the DNA TGTGCCAGCAACCAACCGGGAGATACGCAGTATTTT.

This chain connects TRBV18 to TRBJ2-5; 8 bases are a match to TRBD1. This CDR3 has 15 residues. V was clipped by 3 bases and J by 5 bases; unmatched bases: 8. Germline CDR1 reads KGHSH; CDR2 reads LQKENI. The CDR3 loop reads CASSPVGQGKETQYF. DNA for the CDR3: TGTGCCAGCTCACCGGTAGGACAGGGAAAGGAGACCCAGTACTTC.

The genes are TRBV5-6 and TRBJ1-5; 7 bases are shared with TRBD1. The CDR3 is made up of 17 amino acids. Germline CDR1 reads SGHDT; CDR2 reads YYEEEE. V trimming: 1 base; J trimming: 4 bases; junction bases outside the gene matches: 11. The CDR3 sequence: CASSLKGASFRNQPQHF. The DNA for the CDR3 is TGTGCCAGCAGCTTGAAGGGGGCCTCCTTCCGAAATCAGCCCCAGCATTTT.

The chain links TRBV6-2 or TRBV6-3 to TRBJ2-5, with 10 bases fitting TRBD2. The germline CDR1 and CDR2 sequences are MNHEY and SVGEGT. The junction had 10 bases not matched to a gene; V was cut back by 2 bases and J by 7 bases. This CDR3 has 16 residues. The chain's CDR3 is CASSYGVLAGDVTQYF. CDR3 bases: TGTGCCAGCAGTTACGGGGTGCTAGCGGGAGACGTGACCCAGTACTTC.

This sequence joins TRBV27 and TRBJ1-5; D is possibly TRBD1 (6 bases). Germline lookup yields CDR1 MNHEY and CDR2 SMNVEV (reference sequence). The CDR3 covers 12 residues. Trimming removed 6 bases at V and 5 bases at J, with 8 bases between. For the CDR3, the DNA is TGTGCCAGCAGCAGGGGCCATCAGCCCCAGCATTTT. Encoded protein: CASSRGHQPQHF.

This clone showed up many times. The rearrangement joins TRBV5-1 to TRBJ1-3; TRBD1 aligns across 7 bases. Germline V gene lookup returns CDR1 SGHRS and CDR2 YFSETQ. V was pared by 0 bases and J by 3 bases, with 6 bases of the junction left unmatched. The length of the CDR3 is 16 residues. The DNA of the CDR3 is TGCGCCAGCAGCTTGGGCCAGGGGGTATTTGGAAACACCATATATTTT. Translating it yields CASSLGQGVFGNTIYF. The whole variable domain, filled in from reference TRBV5-1 and TRBJ1-3, reads KAGVTQTPRYLIKTRGQQVTLSCSPISGHRSVSWYQQTPGQGLQFLFEYFSETQRNKGNFPGRFSGRQFSNSRSEMNVSTLELGDSALYLCASSLGQGVFGNTIYFGEGSWLTVV.

This clone was detected only once. The rearrangement joins TRBV29-1 to TRBJ2-7; D possibly corresponds to TRBD1 (5 bases). Per the germline V gene, CDR1 is SQVTM and CDR2 is ANQGSEA. This CDR3 is built from 17 residues. The ends were cut back, 7 bases at V and 2 bases at J, with 27 bases in the middle. The DNA for the CDR3 is TGCAGCGCCAAAGCCAGGGTTCAATCTGGTTTAACCTACGAGCAGTACTTC. This codes for CSAKARVQSGLTYEQYF.

The genes are TRBV5-1 and TRBJ1-1; TRBD1 matches at 7 bases. V lost 0 bases to trimming and J lost 0 bases; unmatched junction nucleotides: 2. Germline V gene sequence: CDR1 SGHRS, CDR2 YFSETQ. The CDR3 totals 15 residues. The CDR3: CASSLGQGLNTEAFF. CDR3 nucleotide sequence: TGCGCCAGCAGCTTGGGACAGGGCCTGAACACTGAAGCTTTCTTT.

This clone was counted a few times. The genes are TRBV28 and TRBJ1-2; the match to TRBD1 covers 9 bases. Unmatched junction bases numbered 10, after V lost 8 bases and J lost 3 bases. CDR3 length equals 15 residues. Per germline, CDR1 MDHEN and CDR2 SYDVKM. DNA of the CDR3: TGTGCCAGCGTACCCACCAGGACAGGGGACTATGGCTACACCTTC. Protein: CASVPTRTGDYGYTF.

The V and J genes are TRBV2 and TRBJ1-3; 7 bases fit TRBD1. The CDR3 length is 14 residues. V was pared by 4 bases and J by 4 bases, with 4 bases of the junction left unmatched. Germline-derived CDR1 and CDR2 are SNHLY and FYNNEI. The CDR3 bases are TGTGCCAGCAGTGCACAGGGGTGGGGAAACACCATATATTTT. Protein product: CASSAQGWGNTIYF.

The chain uses TRBV19 and TRBJ2-7, with 7 bases that match TRBD1. In germline, CDR1 is LNHDA, CDR2 SQIVND (reference sequence). Trimming removed 4 bases from V and 0 bases from J; junction bases left unmatched: 3. The CDR3 is 14 residues long. The CDR3 DNA follows: TGTGCCAGTAGTACCCGGGACAGCTCCTACGAGCAGTACGTC. Translation gives CASSTRDSSYEQYV.

The rearrangement uses TRBV7-9 and TRBJ2-5; the D gene is possibly TRBD2 (6 bases). CDR3 length: 12 residues. Germline V gives CDR1 SEHNR, CDR2 FQNEAQ (reference sequence). The germline V and J ends were trimmed by 1 base and 7 bases, with 7 bases remaining between them. The DNA of the CDR3 is TGTGCCAGCAGCTTAGTGGGAGGGACCCAGTACTTC. This sequence encodes CASSLVGGTQYF.

The chain combines TRBV7-2 with TRBJ1-3, with unresolved D. V lost 1 base and J lost 0, with 13 bases in between. From germline, CDR1 is SGHTA and CDR2 FQGNSA. This CDR3 comprises 17 residues. DNA of the CDR3: TGTGCCAGCAGCTTAGGCTCGGGTAGAAGCTCTGGAAACACCATATATTTT. It yields the protein CASSLGSGRSSGNTIYF.

This chain joins TRBV5-1 and TRBJ2-3; D might be TRBD1 (5 bases). This CDR3 is 15 amino acids long. CDR1 and CDR2 (germline): SGHRS, YFSETQ. Trimming cost V 1 base and J 0 bases, with 9 bases left between them. The CDR3 DNA reads TGCGCCAGCAGCTTGTCAGGGATGAGCACAGATACGCAGTATTTT. It specifies CASSLSGMSTDTQYF.

V and J are TRBV7-3 and TRBJ2-2; D perhaps matches TRBD1 (5 bases). Germline CDR1 is SGHTA and CDR2 is FQGTGA. The CDR3 is made up of 17 amino acids. Trimming took off 1 base at V and 5 bases at J, with 17 bases between the two ends. CDR3 coding DNA: TGTGCCAGCAGCTTAAGGGGCCAGGGAATGGGAACCGGGGAGCTGTTTTTT. This codes for CASSLRGQGMGTGELFF. The variable domain in full, completed from reference TRBV7-3 and TRBJ2-2, reads GAGVSQTPSNKVTEKGKYVELRCDPISGHTALYWYRQSLGQGPEFLIYFQGTGAADDSGLPNDRFFAVRPEGSVSTLKIQRTERGDSAVYLCASSLRGQGMGTGELFFGEGSRLTVL.